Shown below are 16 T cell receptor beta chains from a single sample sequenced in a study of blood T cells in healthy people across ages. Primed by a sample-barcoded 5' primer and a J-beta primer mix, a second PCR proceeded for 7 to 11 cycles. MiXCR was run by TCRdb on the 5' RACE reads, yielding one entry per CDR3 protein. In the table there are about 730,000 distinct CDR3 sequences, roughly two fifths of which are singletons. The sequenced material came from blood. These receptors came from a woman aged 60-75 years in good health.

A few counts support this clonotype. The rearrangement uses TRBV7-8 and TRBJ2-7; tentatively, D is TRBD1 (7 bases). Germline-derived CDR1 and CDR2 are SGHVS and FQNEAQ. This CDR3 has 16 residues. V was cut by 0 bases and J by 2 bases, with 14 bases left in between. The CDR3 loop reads CASSLARDGTAYEQYF. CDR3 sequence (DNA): TGTGCCAGCAGCTTAGCGCGGGACGGGACAGCCTACGAGCAGTACTTC. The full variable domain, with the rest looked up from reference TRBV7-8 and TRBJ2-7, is GAGVSQSPRYKVAKRGQDVALRCDPISGHVSLFWYQQALGQGPEFLTYFQNEAQLDKSGLPSDRFFAERPEGSVSTLKIQRTQQEDSAVYLCASSLARDGTAYEQYFGPGTRLTVT.

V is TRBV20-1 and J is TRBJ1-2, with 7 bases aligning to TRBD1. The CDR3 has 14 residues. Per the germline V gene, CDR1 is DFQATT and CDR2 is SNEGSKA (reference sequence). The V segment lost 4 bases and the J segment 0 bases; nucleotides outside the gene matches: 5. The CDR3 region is CSATQGLANYGYTF. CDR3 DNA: TGCAGTGCTACACAGGGGCTCGCTAACTATGGCTACACCTTC.

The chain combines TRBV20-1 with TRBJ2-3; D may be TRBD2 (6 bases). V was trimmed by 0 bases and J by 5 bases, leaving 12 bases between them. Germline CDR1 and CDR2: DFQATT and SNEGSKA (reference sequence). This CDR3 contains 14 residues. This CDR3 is CSARDSREVDTQYF. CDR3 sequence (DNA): TGCAGTGCTAGAGATAGCAGGGAGGTAGATACGCAGTATTTT.

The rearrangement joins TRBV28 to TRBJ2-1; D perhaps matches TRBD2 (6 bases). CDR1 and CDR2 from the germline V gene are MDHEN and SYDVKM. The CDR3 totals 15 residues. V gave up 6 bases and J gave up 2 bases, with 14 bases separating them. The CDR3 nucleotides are TGTGCCAGCAGCGGAGTGGGACTCACCTACAATGAGCAGTTCTTC. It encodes CASSGVGLTYNEQFF.

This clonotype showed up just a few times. CDR3: CAWERVGYTF. The CDR3 bases are TGTGCCTGGGAGAGGGTTGGCTACACCTTC. The J gene is TRBJ1-2, the V gene TRBV30; D is unclear. The CDR3 loop spans 10 amino acids. Germline V CDR1 and CDR2: GTSNPN, SVGIG (reference sequence). V lost 5 bases, J lost 7 bases, and 8 bases lay in between.

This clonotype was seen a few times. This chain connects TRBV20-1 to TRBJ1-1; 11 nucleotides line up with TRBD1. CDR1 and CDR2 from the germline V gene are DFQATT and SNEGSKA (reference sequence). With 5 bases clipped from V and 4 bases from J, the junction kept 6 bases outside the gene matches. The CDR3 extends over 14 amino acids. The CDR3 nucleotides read TGCAGTGCTCGCCGGGACAGGGGGTTCACTGAAGCTTTCTTT. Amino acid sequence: CSARRDRGFTEAFF.

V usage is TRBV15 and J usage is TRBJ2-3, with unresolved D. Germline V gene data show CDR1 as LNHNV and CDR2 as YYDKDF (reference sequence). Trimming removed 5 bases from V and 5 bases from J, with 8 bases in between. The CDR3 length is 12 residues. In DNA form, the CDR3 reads TGTGCCACCAGCCCAACTTTAGATACGCAGTATTTT. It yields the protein CATSPTLDTQYF. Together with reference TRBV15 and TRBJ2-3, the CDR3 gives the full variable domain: DAMVIQNPRYQVTQFGKPVTLSCSQTLNHNVMYWYQQKSSQAPKLLFHYYDKDFNNEADTPDNFQSRRPNTSFCFLDIRSPGLGDTAMYLCATSPTLDTQYFGPGTRLTVL.

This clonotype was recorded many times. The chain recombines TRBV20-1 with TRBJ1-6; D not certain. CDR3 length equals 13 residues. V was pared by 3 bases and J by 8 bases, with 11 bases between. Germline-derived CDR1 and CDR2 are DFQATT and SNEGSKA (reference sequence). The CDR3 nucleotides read TGCAGTGCTAGGTATCAGCGCGATTCACCCCTCCACTTT. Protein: CSARYQRDSPLHF.

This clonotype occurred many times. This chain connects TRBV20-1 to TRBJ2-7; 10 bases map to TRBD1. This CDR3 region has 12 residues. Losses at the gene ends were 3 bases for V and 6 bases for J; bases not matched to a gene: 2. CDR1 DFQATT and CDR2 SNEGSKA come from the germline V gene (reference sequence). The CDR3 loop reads CSASRTGGEQYF. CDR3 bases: TGCAGTGCTAGCCGGACAGGGGGCGAGCAGTACTTC.

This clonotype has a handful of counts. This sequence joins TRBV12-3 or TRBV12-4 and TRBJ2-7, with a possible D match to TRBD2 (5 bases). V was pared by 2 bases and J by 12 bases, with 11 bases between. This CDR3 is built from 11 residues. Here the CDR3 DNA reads TGTGCCAGCAGTTTACTCGGGGAACCGTACTTC. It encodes CASSLLGEPYF.

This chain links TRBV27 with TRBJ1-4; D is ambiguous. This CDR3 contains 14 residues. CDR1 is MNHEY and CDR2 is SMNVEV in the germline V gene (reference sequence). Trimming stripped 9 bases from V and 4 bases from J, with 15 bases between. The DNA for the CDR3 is TGTGCCAGTTCCCATAGCCAGAATAATGAAAAACTGTTTTTT. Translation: CASSHSQNNEKLFF.

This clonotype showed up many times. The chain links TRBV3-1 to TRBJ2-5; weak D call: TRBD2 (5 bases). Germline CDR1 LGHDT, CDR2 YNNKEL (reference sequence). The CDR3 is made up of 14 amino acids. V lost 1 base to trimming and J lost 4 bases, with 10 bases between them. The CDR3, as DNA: TGTGCCAGCAGCCAAGCCGGCGCGGGAGAGACCCAGTACTTC. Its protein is CASSQAGAGETQYF.

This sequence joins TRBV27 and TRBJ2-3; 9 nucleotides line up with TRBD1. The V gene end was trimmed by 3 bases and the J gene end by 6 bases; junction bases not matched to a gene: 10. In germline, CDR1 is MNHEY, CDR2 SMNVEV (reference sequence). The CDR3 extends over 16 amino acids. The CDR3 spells CASSFSSTGGVDTQYF. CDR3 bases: TGTGCCAGCAGTTTTTCCTCGACAGGGGGAGTGGATACGCAGTATTTT.

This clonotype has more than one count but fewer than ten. CDR3 sequence (DNA): TGTGCCAGCAGCCCGACGGGGCTAGCCGAGCAGTTCTTC. As protein: CASSPTGLAEQFF. The genes are TRBV3-1 and TRBJ2-1; D is perhaps TRBD1 or TRBD2 (5 bases each). CDR1 and CDR2 (germline): LGHDT, YNNKEL (reference sequence). The CDR3 has 13 residues. Trimming pared 4 bases from V and 10 bases from J, leaving 14 bases between.

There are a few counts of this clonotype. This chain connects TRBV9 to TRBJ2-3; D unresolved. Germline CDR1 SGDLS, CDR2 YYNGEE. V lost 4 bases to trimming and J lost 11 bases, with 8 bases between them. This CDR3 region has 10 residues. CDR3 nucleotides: TGTGCCAGCAGCCCGAAGAAGCAGTATTTT. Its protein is CASSPKKQYF. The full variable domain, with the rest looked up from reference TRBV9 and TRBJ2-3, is DSGVTQTPKHLITATGQRVTLRCSPRSGDLSVYWYQQSLDQGLQFLIQYYNGEERAKGNILERFSAQQFPDLHSELNLSSLELGDSALYFCASSPKKQYFGPGTRLTVL.

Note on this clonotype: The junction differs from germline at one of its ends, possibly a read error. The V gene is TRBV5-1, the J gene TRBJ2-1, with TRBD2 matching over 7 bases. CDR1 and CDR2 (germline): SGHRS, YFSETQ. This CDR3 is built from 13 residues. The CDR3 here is CVSSLPGGNEQFF. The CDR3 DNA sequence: TGCGTCAGCAGCTTGCCGGGGGGCAATGAGCAGTTCTTC.